This T cell receptor (beta chain) was documented in a study of blood T cell repertoires in COVID-19. Whole-study context: Acute and convalescent COVID-19 samples came from the United States, Italy and Spain. PBMCs, B-cell-depleted T cells, or T cells were the source of the cDNA or gDNA that made up the material.

Trimming cost V 7 bases and J 1 base, with 8 bases left between them. The CDR3 covers 13 residues. From germline, CDR1 is SNHLY and CDR2 FYNNEI. Measured with immunoSEQ multiplex PCR; TCRdb has only the in-frame clones, and not every one. The sample carries roughly 30,000 clones, roughly nine tenths recorded once. The V call is TRBV2, the J call TRBJ1-5; unclear D gene. The source of this sequence is an elderly man with acute or convalescent COVID-19. Sequencing was done on a sample of peripheral blood. The CDR3 nucleotides are TGTGCCAGCACGCGGGAAAGCAATCAGCCCCAGCATTTT. Its translation is CASTRESNQPQHF.